This is a list of T cell receptor beta chains from one sample in a study of a mutant IDH1 vaccine in newly diagnosed glioma. Their target antigens are unknown. Assay: immunoSEQ multiplex PCR; the TCRdb copy retains only in-frame clones and omits some. The sample has roughly 50,000 clones, about 77% seen once. The source material was PBMCs, sampled from a glioma patient whose treatment included an IDH1 peptide vaccine. These receptors came from a middle-aged woman with glioma. CDR3s include the opening cysteine and the closing phenylalanine or tryptophan. D genes are given only for firm matches. For some rows the clone size is stated as once, few or many, or as a class when expanded; others skip it.

>TRBD1|TRBV15|16|.|TRBJ1-1
CATSRGTGTGVTEAFF
TGTGCCACCAGCAGAGGCACCGGGACAGGGGTCACTGAAGCTTTCTTT
>TRBD1|TRBV27|16|.|TRBJ1-3
CASSPLSDRGGNTIYF
TGTGCCAGCAGTCCACTGAGCGACAGGGGTGGAAACACCATATATTTT
>.|TRBV6-1|13|.|TRBJ2-7
CASRAILSYEQYF
TGTGCCAGCCGAGCCATCCTCTCCTACGAGCAGTACTTC
>.|TRBV7-9|14|.|TRBJ2-7
CASSSTMPPYEQYF
TGTGCCAGCAGCTCGACAATGCCTCCCTACGAGCAGTACTTC
>.|TRBV13|12|.|TRBJ1-6
CASREGNSPLHF
TGTGCCAGTCGGGAGGGGAATTCACCCCTCCACTTT
>.|TRBV4-3|14|.|TRBJ1-5
CASSLRQGDQPQHF
TGCGCCAGCAGCCTTAGGCAGGGTGATCAGCCCCAGCATTTT
>.|TRBV4-3|14|.|TRBJ1-4
CASSLGGAHEKLFF
TGCGCCAGCAGCCTGGGGGGAGCACATGAAAAACTGTTTTTT
>.|TRBV2|14|.|TRBJ1-1
CASAYQRGNTEAFF
TGTGCCAGCGCTTACCAAAGGGGGAACACTGAAGCTTTCTTT
>TRBD2|TRBV6-1|14|once|TRBJ2-7
CASSLAGGGYEQYF
TGTGCCAGCAGCTTAGCGGGGGGTGGTTACGAGCAGTACTTC
>TRBD1|TRBV13|11|.|TRBJ2-1
CASSRDREQFF
TGTGCCAGCAGCCGGGACAGGGAGCAGTTCTTC
>.|TRBV2|14|.|TRBJ1-5
CASSDQGSNQPQHF
TGTGCCAGCAGTGACCAGGGGAGCAATCAGCCCCAGCATTTT
>.|TRBV28|14|.|TRBJ1-1
CASSLGKGIAEAFF
TGTGCCAGCAGTTTAGGTAAGGGAATCGCTGAAGCTTTCTTT
>.|TRBV2|13|few|TRBJ1-1
CASSFGQPSEAFF
TGTGCCAGCAGTTTCGGACAGCCTTCTGAAGCTTTCTTT
>.|TRBV6-1|13|.|TRBJ2-1
CASSASVWNEQFF
TGTGCCAGCAGTGCGTCGGTCTGGAATGAGCAGTTCTTC